This record looks at one T cell receptor (beta chain) sequence and its context. The use of a sample-barcoded 5' primer and a J-beta primer mix characterized a second PCR of roughly 6 to 12 cycles. MiXCR, applied by TCRdb to the 5' RACE reads, yields one record per CDR3 protein. The sample includes fewer than 1,000,000 distinct CDR3 sequences, roughly 44% of them seen just once. These data belong to a study of blood T cells in healthy people across ages. The CDR3 consists of 14 residues. V lost 7 bases and J 5 bases, leaving 12 bases between the germline ends. This TCR was recovered from a man aged 55-75 years in good health. This sequence joins TRBV12-3 or TRBV12-4 and TRBJ1-6; D remains unclear. The material sequenced was blood. CDR3: CASMYAGDNSPLHF. The DNA for the CDR3 is TGTGCCAGCATGTACGCGGGAGATAATTCACCCCTCCACTTT.